These T cell receptor beta chains were read from a single sample in a study of tumor-infiltrating lymphocytes in primary liver carcinoma. TCRdb used MiXCR to reprocess the multiplex PCR reads, holding one entry per CDR3 protein. The sample carries under 150,000 distinct CDR3 sequences, under 70% recorded once. Sequenced material: tumor-adjacent normal liver tissue. These receptors originate from a woman aged 55 to 70 with primary liver carcinoma and hepatitis B virus infection. CDR3s include the opening cysteine and the closing phenylalanine or tryptophan. D genes are given only for firm matches. A row's size may be missing; if present it is once, few, many or a size class.

size	D	V	J	CDR3	DNA
-	-	TRBV29-1	TRBJ1-1	CSVETRANTGAFF	TGCAGCGTTGAAACCAGGGCGAATACTGGAGCTTTCTTT
-	-	TRBV28	TRBJ2-7	CASSVTPASNEQYF	TGTGCCAGCAGTGTGACACCAGCCTCCAACGAGCAGTACTTC
-	TRBD1	TRBV6-6	TRBJ1-3	CVRTNPGQGLSGSTIYF	TGTGTCCGCACAAACCCGGGACAGGGCCTCTCTGGAAGCACCATATATTTT
-	-	TRBV11-2	TRBJ1-2	CASSRDRNCGYTF	TGTGCCAGCAGCCGTGACAGAAACTGTGGTTACACCTTC
few	TRBD1	TRBV5-1	TRBJ2-7	CASSSSTGTVPYEQYF	TGCGCCAGCAGCTCCTCCACCGGGACAGTCCCCTACGAGCAGTACTTC
-	TRBD1	TRBV29-1	TRBJ2-5	CGVEPARGRQETQYF	TGCGGCGTTGAACCGGCCAGGGGGCGGCAAGAGACCCAATACTTC
-	-	TRBV6-2/TRBV6-3	TRBJ2-7	CASSPYLYEQYF	TGTGCTAGCAGTCCATACCTCTACGAGCAATACTTC
-	-	TRBV11-2	TRBJ2-4	CASSPLLRTKNIQYF	TGTGCCAGCAGCCCCCTCTTACGGACCAAAAACATTCAGTACTTC
many	-	TRBV5-6	TRBJ2-4	CASKLIAKNIQYF	TGTGCCAGCAAGTTGATAGCCAAAAACATTCAGTACTTC
many	-	TRBV12-5	TRBJ2-7	CASGLRSYEQYF	TGTGCTAGTGGTTTGCGCTCCTACGAGCAGTACTTC
-	-	TRBV5-6	TRBJ1-6	CVSSCPGPNSPLHF	TGTGTCAGCAGCTGTCCAGGGCCCAATTCACCCCTCCACTTT
many	TRBD1	TRBV6-1	TRBJ1-2	CASSEGQGVLHGYTF	TGTGCCAGCAGTGAAGGGCAGGGGGTACTCCATGGCTACACCTTC
-	-	TRBV5-1	TRBJ2-5	CASSFRQGIVGQETQYF	TGCGCCAGCAGCTTCCGGCAGGGCATAGTGGGCCAAGAGACCCAGTACTTC
-	-	TRBV6-5	TRBJ2-7	CASSYSLGYEQCF	TGTGCCAGCAGTTACTCGTTGGGTTACGAACAGTGCTTC
-	-	TRBV11-2	TRBJ2-7	CASSALLALPSPYEHYF	TGTGCCAGCAGCGCACTACTGGCACTGCCAAGTCCCTACGAGCACTACTTC
many	-	TRBV24-1	TRBJ2-1	CATSPDALGAGEQFF	TGTGCCACCAGTCCTGACGCCCTCGGGGCCGGTGAGCAGTTCTTC
many	-	TRBV5-1	TRBJ2-7	CASRAGTNSYEQYF	TGCGCCAGCAGGGCCGGGACCAACTCCTACGAGCAGTACTTC
-	-	TRBV28	TRBJ2-7	CSSSFGSYEQYF	TGTTCCAGCAGTTTCGGGTCCTACGAGCAGTACTTC
many	-	TRBV10-3	TRBJ1-4	CAISAAATNEKLFF	TGTGCCATCAGTGCAGCTGCAACTAATGAAAAACTGTTTTTT
many	-	TRBV25-1	TRBJ2-7	CASIKAGPSYEQYF	TGTGCCAGCATCAAGGCAGGCCCGTCCTACGAGCAGTACTTC
-	-	TRBV5-6	TRBJ2-1	CASNDGQGWGHEQSF	TGTGCCAGTAACGACGGGCAGGGGTGGGGCCATGAGCAGTCTTTC
many	TRBD1	TRBV2	TRBJ1-2	CASSERDRGYGYTF	TGTGCCAGCAGTGAAAGGGACAGGGGCTATGGCTACACCTTC
-	TRBD2	TRBV12-5	TRBJ2-1	CTSGGTSSYNERFF	TGTACTAGTGGGGGGACTAGCTCCTACAATGAGCGGTTCTTC
-	TRBD2	TRBV11-2	TRBJ2-3	CASSEWTSSSSGTQYF	TGTGCCAGCAGTGAATGGACTAGCTCTAGCTCAGGTACGCAGTATTTT
-	-	TRBV28	TRBJ2-7	CASSLLSRAYEQYF	TGTGCCAGCAGTTTACTGAGCCGAGCCTACGAGCAGTACTTC
-	-	TRBV7-9	TRBJ2-5	CASSLMGDQETQYF	TGTGCCAGCAGCTTGATGGGGGACCAAGAGACCCAGTACTTC
once	-	TRBV11-2	TRBJ2-7	CTSSSLTGVIYEQYF	TGTACTAGCAGCTCATTGACGGGAGTGATCTACGAGCAATACTTC
many	TRBD2	TRBV6-6	TRBJ2-4	CASSGSGRVLAKNIQYF	TGTGCCAGCAGTGGAAGCGGGAGGGTCCTGGCCAAAAACATTCAGTACTTC
few	-	TRBV18	TRBJ1-1	CASSTVGGNTEAFF	TGTGCCAGCTCAACGGTCGGGGGGAACACTGAAGCTTTCTTT
once	-	TRBV11-2	TRBJ2-5	CASSPGSRHREQYF	TGTGCCAGCAGTCCGGGCTCGAGGCATAGGGAGCAGTACTTC
many	-	TRBV6-1	TRBJ1-5	CASQTEGAPQPQHF	TGTGCCAGCCAAACGGAGGGAGCCCCTCAGCCCCAGCATTTT
-	-	TRBV7-9	TRBJ1-1	CASRRTANTGAFF	TGTGCCAGCAGACGGACAGCTAACACTGGAGCTTTCTTT
-	-	TRBV11-2	TRBJ2-7	CTSSFRLSTGLTAYEQYF	TGTACCAGCAGCTTTAGACTATCTACAGGCTTAACTGCCTACGAGCAGTACTTC
-	TRBD1	TRBV14	TRBJ1-2	CASSRTGRGGYTF	TGTGCCAGCAGCCGGACAGGGAGGGGTGGCTACACCTTC
-	-	TRBV11-2	TRBJ2-7	CASSLLTGVTYEQYF	TGTGCCAGCAGCTTATTGACGGGGGTAACCTACGAGCAGTATTTC
medium-sized	-	TRBV11-2	TRBJ2-7	CASSLDRDDEQYF	TGTGCCAGCAGCTTAGATAGGGACGACGAGCAGTACTTC
-	-	TRBV19	TRBJ1-3	CASQLGQLSSGNTIYF	TGTGCCAGTCAACTAGGGCAGCTAAGCTCTGGAAACACCATATATTTT
many	TRBD2	TRBV5-5	TRBJ2-2	CASSASGSRGTGELFF	TGTGCCAGCAGCGCTAGCGGGAGTAGGGGGACCGGGGAGCTGTTTTTT
-	TRBD1	TRBV19	TRBJ1-5	CASSTRTGFNQPQHF	TGTGCCAGTTCCACCAGGACAGGCTTTAATCAGCCCCAGCATTTT
-	-	TRBV29-1	TRBJ2-7	CSVEFPGDEEHF	TGCAGCGTTGAGTTCCCAGGGGACGAGGAGCACTTC
once	-	TRBV11-3	TRBJ2-2	CASSLEGGTGELFF	TGTGCCAGCAGCTTAGAAGGGGGTACCGGGGAGCTGTTTTTT